This TCR beta chain originates from a study of T-cell memory formation after mild COVID-19. TCRdb analysed the 5' RACE reads with MiXCR anew, one entry per CDR3 protein. Seen here are almost 550,000 distinct CDR3 sequences, approximately 20% observed once, and the top ten hold around 13%. The CDR3 has 15 residues. Trimming at V came to 6 bases and at J to 4 bases, leaving 9 bases not matched to a gene. Germline CDR1 and CDR2: ENHRY and SYGVKD. In its sample, this clonotype was seen a few times. The sequence was obtained from an adult woman who had mild COVID-19 (a few samples of this study predate the infection). Cell type and time point are not known. The sequenced sample consisted of PBMCs or a T cell subset sorted from them (not recorded which). This chain uses TRBV10-3 with TRBJ2-3, with TRBD2 identical over 8 bases. The CDR3 sequence is CAIRVWREDPDTQYF. The CDR3 DNA is TGTGCCATCAGGGTGTGGCGGGAGGATCCAGATACGCAGTATTTT.